The 28 T cell receptor beta chains below were found in one sample sequenced in a study of cytomegalovirus exposure and HLA in healthy donors. The primer mix had 60 Vbeta and 13 Jbeta primers. Profiling relied on immunoSEQ multiplex PCR, and the TCRdb table lists in-frame clones only, not all of them. The table records fewer than 95,000 clones, roughly 73% of them present only once. Sequences were obtained from PBMCs. The receptors stem from a woman aged 40-49 years in good health and CMV-seropositive.

V and J are TRBV29-1 and TRBJ1-2; the match to TRBD1 covers 7 bases. From germline, CDR1 is SQVTM and CDR2 ANQGSEA. The J segment lost 6 bases and the V segment lost 4 bases, leaving 2 bases of the junction unmatched. CDR3 length: 11 residues. The CDR3 loop is CSVGQGDGYTF. The CDR3 DNA sequence: TGCAGCGTTGGACAGGGTGATGGCTACACCTTC.

The chain has TRBV7-2 and TRBJ1-2; a weak D match, TRBD1 (5 bases). The ends were cut back, 2 bases at V and 0 bases at J, with 10 bases in the middle. The CDR3 sequence is 15 residues long. CDR1 and CDR2 from the germline V gene are SGHTA and FQGNSA. The CDR3 bases are TGTGCCAGCAGCTTATCAGGGCTAACTAACTATGGCTACACCTTC. The encoded protein is CASSLSGLTNYGYTF.

The CDR3 sequence: CASRKGLRGDNEQFF. DNA of the CDR3: TGTGCCAGCAGGAAGGGACTGAGGGGTGACAATGAGCAGTTCTTC. The V and J genes are TRBV27 and TRBJ2-1; D possibly corresponds to TRBD2 (6 bases). This CDR3 is 15 amino acids long. Germline CDR1 reads MNHEY; CDR2 reads SMNVEV (reference sequence). V was clipped by 6 bases and J by 5 bases, with 17 bases between them.

The chain couples TRBV5-1 to TRBJ1-1, with D perhaps matching TRBD1 (5 bases). The CDR3 has 15 residues. Trimming shortened V by 0 bases and J by 1 base, and 10 bases separated the two germline ends. Germline CDR1 and CDR2: SGHRS and YFSETQ. CDR3 DNA sequence: TGCGCCAGCAGCTTGGGGGGCCAAGGGAACACTGAAGCTTTCTTT. This gives the protein CASSLGGQGNTEAFF.

The V gene is TRBV6-6, the J gene TRBJ1-4; D uncertain. Germline assignment: CDR1 MNHNY and CDR2 SVGAGI (reference sequence). The CDR3 contains 15 residues. Trimming removed 7 bases from V and 5 bases from J, with 17 bases in between. The CDR3 DNA reads TGTGCCAGCACCCCACGGGGAGGGCCGAATGAAAAACTGTTTTTT. It yields the protein CASTPRGGPNEKLFF.

The rearrangement uses TRBV28 and TRBJ1-5; D gene ambiguous. V was shortened by 4 bases and J by 2 bases, with 18 bases between the two germline ends. CDR3 length: 17 amino acids. The V gene's germline CDR1 is MDHEN and CDR2 SYDVKM. CDR3 loop: CASSSAEKRTGNQPQHF. CDR3 DNA: TGTGCCAGCAGTTCTGCCGAGAAGCGTACGGGCAATCAGCCCCAGCATTTT.

This clone was seen only a few times. J is TRBJ2-2 and V is TRBV14; D is unclear. The CDR3 is 13 residues long. Trimming pared 2 bases from V and 7 bases from J, leaving 8 bases between. Germline CDR1 SGHDN, CDR2 FVKESK. The CDR3 DNA follows: TGTGCCAGCAGCCAAATCCTACTCGGGGAGCTGTTTTTT. Translated, it gives CASSQILLGELFF.

The J gene is TRBJ2-5, the V gene TRBV9; TRBD2 agrees at 9 bases. Trimming removed 0 bases from V and 4 bases from J; junction bases left unmatched: 13. CDR1 is SGDLS, CDR2 YYNGEE, per germline. The CDR3 runs to 18 residues. The CDR3 DNA sequence: TGTGCCAGCAGCGTAGAGCGCGGGGGGGCTTTTAGTATAGAGACCCAGTACTTC. Translated, it gives CASSVERGGAFSIETQYF.

About this clone: With only one base between it and a far larger clone, this is likely a read error. The rearrangement joins TRBV29-1 to TRBJ1-5, with TRBD1 as a possible D gene (6 bases). V was trimmed by 8 bases and J by 5 bases, leaving 16 bases between them. Looked up from germline, CDR1 is SQVTM and CDR2 is ANQGSEA. The CDR3 covers 13 residues. CDR3 DNA sequence: TGCAGCATTCGGGACAACCACGATCAGCCCCAGCATTTT. Encoded protein: CSIRDNHDQPQHF.

This clone occurred a few times. The rearrangement uses TRBV7-8 and TRBJ1-5; a possible D gene is TRBD1 (5 bases). CDR1 is SGHVS and CDR2 is FQNEAQ in the germline V gene. CDR3 size: 13 residues. Trimming shortened V by 6 bases and J by 9 bases, and 15 bases separated the two germline ends. The CDR3 coding sequence is TGTGCCAGCAGTACAGGCCCGACCATGCCCCAGCATTTT. Residues: CASSTGPTMPQHF.

V is TRBV10-3 and J is TRBJ1-2; D not certain. The CDR3 runs 13 residues. Looked up from germline, CDR1 is ENHRY and CDR2 is SYGVKD. The V end was cut by 0 bases, the J end by 4 bases, with 6 bases between. The CDR3 DNA reads as TGTGCCATCAGTGAGTCCACACCCTATGGCTACACCTTC. It yields the protein CAISESTPYGYTF.

The chain recombines TRBV7-2 with TRBJ2-7; D possibly corresponds to TRBD1 (5 bases). CDR3 size: 15 residues. The V gene's germline CDR1 is SGHTA and CDR2 FQGNSA. Trimming pared 1 base from V and 7 bases from J, leaving 17 bases between. CDR3 nucleotide sequence: TGTGCCAGCAGCTTAGGAGGCAGGGTCGAAAGGGAGCAGTACTTC. Amino acids: CASSLGGRVEREQYF.

The chain is built from TRBV9 and TRBJ2-7; possibly TRBD2 for D (6 bases). Germline CDR1 reads SGDLS; CDR2 reads YYNGEE. V was cut by 3 bases and J by 3 bases, with 13 bases left in between. This CDR3 comprises 14 residues. As DNA, the CDR3 is TGTGCCAGCAGCGGGGGCGACGGGGGCTACGAGCAGTACTTC. Amino acids: CASSGGDGGYEQYF.

The chain uses TRBV18 and TRBJ1-2; D is ambiguous. The V gene's germline CDR1 is KGHSH and CDR2 LQKENI. There are 14 residues in the CDR3. V was pared by 0 bases and J by 2 bases, with 7 bases between. The CDR3 sequence: CASSPPGRNYGYTF. The CDR3 DNA follows: TGTGCCAGCTCACCACCGGGCAGGAACTATGGCTACACCTTC.

The rearrangement links TRBV5-4 to TRBJ2-5, with TRBD2 identical over 7 bases. The CDR3 is 13 residues long. With 1 base clipped from V and 5 bases from J, the junction kept 2 bases outside the gene matches. Germline lookup yields CDR1 SGHNT and CDR2 YYREEE (reference sequence). The CDR3 DNA sequence: TGTGCCAGCAGCTTGACTAGCGCTGAGACCCAGTACTTC. Amino acids: CASSLTSAETQYF.

The genes are TRBV7-9 and TRBJ1-4, with D possibly TRBD1 on 6 matching bases. CDR3 length equals 12 residues. In germline, CDR1 is SEHNR, CDR2 FQNEAQ (reference sequence). CDR3: CALPGGDEKLFF. Here the CDR3 DNA reads TGTGCTCTTCCGGGGGGCGATGAAAAACTGTTTTTT.

The chain uses TRBV6-5 and TRBJ1-2; no firm D call. From germline, CDR1 is MNHEY and CDR2 SVGAGI. V lost 5 bases to trimming and J lost 6 bases, with 13 bases between them. This CDR3 contains 13 residues. The CDR3 loop reads CASSQDEANGYTF. For the CDR3, the DNA is TGTGCCAGCAGTCAAGACGAGGCGAATGGCTACACCTTC.

Regarding this clone: The same CDR3 can be traced to other DNA sequences in this sample. The rearrangement joins TRBV9 to TRBJ2-2; possibly TRBD1 for D (5 bases). V lost 0 bases, J lost 3 bases, and 6 bases lay in between. The CDR3 length is 14 residues. Germline assignment: CDR1 SGDLS and CDR2 YYNGEE. The CDR3 DNA is TGTGCCAGCAGCGTAGCAGGGTACACCGGGGAGCTGTTTTTT. This encodes CASSVAGYTGELFF.

This CDR3 is CASSDAGDRADSNQPQHF. CDR3 nucleotide sequence: TGTGCCAGCAGTGACGCCGGGGACAGGGCCGATAGCAATCAGCCCCAGCATTTT. The gene calls are TRBV6-4 and TRBJ1-5; 9 bases are shared with TRBD1. The ends lost 2 bases at V and 0 bases at J; junction bases unmatched: 8. Germline assignment: CDR1 MRHNA and CDR2 SNTAGT. There are 18 residues in the CDR3.

This clone rates as medium-sized. V is TRBV5-4 and J is TRBJ2-7; 11 bases line up with TRBD2. V gave up 4 bases and J gave up 0 bases; unmatched junction bases: 9. The CDR3 contains 17 residues. In germline, CDR1 is SGHNT, CDR2 YYREEE (reference sequence). This chain's CDR3 is CASSQDLAGGSSYEQYF. CDR3 DNA: TGTGCCAGCAGCCAGGATTTAGCGGGGGGGAGCTCCTACGAGCAGTACTTC.

This clone was picked up a small number of times. At one end, the junction sequence differs from germline, possibly due to a read error. The chain recombines TRBV7-9 with TRBJ2-3; 7 bases line up with TRBD1. CDR1 SEHNR and CDR2 FQNEAQ come from the germline V gene (reference sequence). This CDR3 is built from 12 residues. CDR3 amino acids: CTSSLGGDTQYF. The CDR3 region has the DNA TGTACCAGCAGCTTAGGGGGCGATACGCAGTATTTT.

J is TRBJ1-2 and V is TRBV29-1; D is possibly TRBD1 (6 bases). Trimming removed 8 bases from V and 3 bases from J, with 13 bases in between. CDR3 length equals 12 residues. In germline, CDR1 is SQVTM, CDR2 ANQGSEA. The CDR3 sequence is CSLLQGDYGYTF. DNA for the CDR3: TGCAGCCTACTACAGGGAGACTATGGCTACACCTTC.

The J gene is TRBJ2-3, the V gene TRBV6-5; D might be TRBD2 (5 bases). Germline V gene sequence: CDR1 MNHEY, CDR2 SVGAGI. This CDR3 has 15 amino acids. Trimming stripped 5 bases from V and 9 bases from J, with 21 bases between. The CDR3 DNA reads as TGTGCCAGCAGTCTTGGTGGAGGAGGCGCTTTAACGCAGTATTTT. Translation: CASSLGGGGALTQYF.

Only a few counts were recorded for this clone. V usage is TRBV25-1 and J usage is TRBJ2-7; 9 positions agree with TRBD1. Germline loops: CDR1 MGHDK, CDR2 SYGVNS. J was trimmed by 4 bases and V by 3 bases; bases with no gene match: 10. The CDR3 loop spans 16 amino acids. CDR3 sequence (DNA): TGTGCCAGCAGTGAGGACAGGGGAAGGTTTCGATACGAGCAGTACTTC. It encodes CASSEDRGRFRYEQYF.

The chain uses TRBV10-3 and TRBJ2-2; TRBD2 is a possible D gene (6 bases). CDR1 is ENHRY, CDR2 SYGVKD, per germline. The V and J ends lost 2 bases and 5 bases respectively, with 24 bases between them. CDR3 length equals 19 residues. In DNA, the CDR3 is TGTGCCATCAGTGAGGGAGGAGGGGCGTGGGGAGCAGGGACCGGGGAGCTGTTTTTT. It translates to CAISEGGGAWGAGTGELFF.

The chain is built from TRBV29-1 and TRBJ2-1; 7 bases agree with TRBD1. This CDR3 is 12 amino acids long. V dropped 7 bases and J dropped 10; count of bases not matched to a gene: 10. Germline V gene sequence: CDR1 SQVTM, CDR2 ANQGSEA. The CDR3 reads CSGHIGQDEQFF. The CDR3 DNA follows: TGCAGCGGACACATTGGACAGGACGAGCAGTTCTTC.

The chain has TRBV27 and TRBJ2-5; 15 bases line up with TRBD2. This CDR3 comprises 18 residues. Germline CDR1 MNHEY, CDR2 SMNVEV (reference sequence). The trim removed 3 bases at V and 0 bases at J, leaving 5 bases unmatched. The CDR3 spells CASSLVGTSGRYQETQYF. The CDR3 DNA follows: TGTGCCAGCAGTTTGGTAGGGACTAGCGGGAGGTACCAAGAGACCCAGTACTTC.

The rearrangement uses TRBV7-9 and TRBJ1-2; D not resolved. Germline CDR1 is SEHNR and CDR2 is FQNEAQ (reference sequence). The CDR3 length is 13 residues. V shed 4 bases and J shed 4 bases, with 10 bases lying between them. CDR3 in amino acids: CASSSGIGYGYTF. The DNA of the CDR3 is TGTGCCAGCAGCTCCGGGATTGGCTATGGCTACACCTTC.